This T cell receptor (beta chain) was identified during a study of regulatory T cells in long-lasting Graves disease. Construction of the TCR beta libraries employed iRepertoire HTBI primers in conjunction with Arm-PCR of CDR3 regions. TCRdb re-derived calls from the multiplex PCR reads in MiXCR, one entry per CDR3 protein. This sample yields 300,000 to 500,000 distinct CDR3 sequences, of which around 21% are seen a single time; less than 25% belongs to the top ten. This clonotype was counted a few times. Trimming left V 1 base short and J 7 bases short, with 10 bases between. Germline CDR1 is LNHDA and CDR2 is SQIVND (reference sequence). The CDR3 has 13 residues. Indicated time point: persistent/refractory GD, antithyroid drugs over 5 years with positive TRAb. PBMC-extracted RNA yielded the TCR library.

This TCR derives from a female donor with Graves disease. This chain links TRBV19 with TRBJ2-5; D unresolved. Sequenced material: peripheral blood mononuclear cells (PBMCs), taken when the disease was refractory, from a patient treated with antithyroid drugs. CDR3 amino acids: CASSIGASVTQYF. The CDR3 coding sequence is TGTGCCAGTAGTATAGGTGCATCGGTGACCCAGTACTTC.